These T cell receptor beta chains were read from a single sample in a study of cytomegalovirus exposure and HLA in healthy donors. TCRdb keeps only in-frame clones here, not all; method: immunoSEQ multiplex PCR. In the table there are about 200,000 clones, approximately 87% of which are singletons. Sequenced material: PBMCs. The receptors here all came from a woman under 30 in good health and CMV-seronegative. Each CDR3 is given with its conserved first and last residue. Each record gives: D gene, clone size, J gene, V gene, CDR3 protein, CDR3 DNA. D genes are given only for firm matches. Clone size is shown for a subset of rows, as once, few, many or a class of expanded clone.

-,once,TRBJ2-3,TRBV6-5,CASSYSGFVDTQYF,TGTGCCAGCAGTTACTCTGGGTTTGTGGATACGCAGTATTTT
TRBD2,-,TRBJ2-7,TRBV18,CASSPPGLAASYEQYF,TGTGCCAGCTCACCACCGGGACTAGCGGCGTCCTACGAGCAGTACTTC
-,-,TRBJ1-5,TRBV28,CASSSPRQDFSNQPQHF,TGTGCCAGCAGTTCCCCTAGACAGGACTTTAGCAATCAGCCCCAGCATTTT
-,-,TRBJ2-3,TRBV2,CASSLGTDTQYF,TGTGCCAGCAGCTTAGGAACAGATACGCAGTATTTT
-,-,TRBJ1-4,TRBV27,CASSYWGVGEKLFF,TGTGCCAGCAGCTACTGGGGGGTAGGGGAAAAACTGTTTTTT
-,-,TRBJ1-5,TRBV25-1,CASSELGSNQPQHF,TGTGCCAGCAGTGAATTGGGTAGCAATCAGCCCCAGCATTTT
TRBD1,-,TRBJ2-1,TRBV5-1,CASSNRDRGMNEQFF,TGCGCCAGCAGCAACCGGGACAGGGGGATGAATGAGCAGTTCTTC
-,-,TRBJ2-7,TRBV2,CASSPWRYEQYF,TGTGCCAGCAGTCCTTGGAGGTACGAGCAGTACTTC
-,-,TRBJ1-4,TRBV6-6,CASTETGANEKLFF,TGTGCCAGCACCGAGACAGGAGCTAATGAAAAACTGTTTTTT
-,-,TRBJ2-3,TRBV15,CATSSTYHRTFTDTQYF,TGTGCCACCAGCAGCACCTATCATAGGACCTTCACAGATACGCAGTATTTT
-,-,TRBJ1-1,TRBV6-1,CASSEGHRVNTEAFF,TGTGCCAGCAGTGAGGGACACCGGGTGAACACTGAAGCTTTCTTT
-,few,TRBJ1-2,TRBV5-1,CASSLSTVYGYTF,TGCGCCAGCAGCCTCAGTACGGTTTATGGCTACACCTTC
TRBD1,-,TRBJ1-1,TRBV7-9,CASSSTGVTEAFF,TGTGCCAGCAGCTCCACAGGGGTCACTGAAGCTTTCTTT
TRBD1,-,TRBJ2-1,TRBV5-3,CARSPEDRGSYNEQFF,TGTGCCAGAAGCCCCGAGGACAGGGGCTCCTACAATGAGCAGTTCTTC
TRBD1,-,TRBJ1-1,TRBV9,CASSVDWGQGGTEAFF,TGTGCCAGCAGCGTAGATTGGGGACAGGGAGGCACTGAAGCTTTCTTT
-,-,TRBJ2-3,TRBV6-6,CASNRGFQGWTDTQYF,TGTGCCAGCAATCGAGGGTTCCAGGGATGGACAGATACGCAGTATTTT
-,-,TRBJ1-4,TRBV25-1,CASSEYPDKREKLFF,TGTGCCAGCAGTGAATATCCGGACAAGCGAGAAAAACTGTTTTTT
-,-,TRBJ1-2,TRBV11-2,CASVGGQDYGYTF,TGTGCCAGTGTCGGGGGGCAGGACTATGGCTACACCTTC
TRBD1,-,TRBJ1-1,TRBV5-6,CASSLDGTGTAFF,TGTGCCAGCAGCTTGGACGGGACAGGGACAGCTTTCTTT
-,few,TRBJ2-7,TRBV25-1,CASSDWQGEQYF,TGTGCCAGCAGTGATTGGCAGGGCGAGCAGTACTTC
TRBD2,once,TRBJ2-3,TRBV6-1,CASSERGGGDTQYF,TGTGCCAGCAGTGAACGCGGGGGGGGAGATACGCAGTATTTT
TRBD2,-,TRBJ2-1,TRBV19,CASSGTSRVLYNEQFF,TGTGCCAGTAGTGGGACTAGCCGGGTCCTCTACAATGAGCAGTTCTTC
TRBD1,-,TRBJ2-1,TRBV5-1,CASSASGGEQFF,TGCGCCAGCAGCGCCTCAGGGGGTGAGCAGTTCTTC
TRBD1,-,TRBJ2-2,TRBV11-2,CASSPTGFTGELFF,TGTGCCAGCAGTCCGACAGGGTTCACCGGGGAGCTGTTTTTT